This T cell receptor beta chain was obtained from a study of blood T cell repertoires in COVID-19. Turning to the study itself: Some COVID-19 samples were acute and others convalescent; all came from the United States, Italy and Spain. In each case, the material was cDNA or gDNA derived from T cells, B-cell-depleted T cells, or PBMCs.

Profiling relied on immunoSEQ multiplex PCR, and the TCRdb table lists in-frame clones only, not all of them. The sample lists about 270,000 clones; under 95% were seen once. The J segment lost 3 bases and the V segment lost 1 base, leaving 3 bases of the junction unmatched. The germline V gene encodes CDR1 LNHDA and CDR2 SQIVND (reference sequence). This CDR3 comprises 15 residues. Living in 20 to 30 US areas, the participants were between roughly 18 and 89 years of age. The rearrangement links TRBV19 to TRBJ1-5; 7 positions match TRBD1. The specimen was PBMCs or T cells enriched from blood (not recorded which). The clonotype was recovered from a woman aged 40 to 49 with acute COVID-19. CDR3 sequence reads: CASSIGQGYNQPQHF. The DNA of the CDR3 is TGTGCCAGTAGTATAGGACAGGGTTACAATCAGCCCCAGCATTTT.